The 27 T cell receptor beta chains reported below all come from one sample, sequenced in a study of regulatory T cells in long-lasting Graves disease. Construction of TCR beta libraries relied on iRepertoire HTBI primers and on Arm-PCR targeting CDR3 regions. One entry per CDR3 protein results from TCRdb running MiXCR on the multiplex PCR reads. The top ten hold about 11% of the sample, which has 560,000 or so distinct CDR3 sequences, around 15% seen once. The time point is: newly diagnosed GD, antithyroid drugs for less than 3 months. The TCR library was made from RNA extracted from PBMCs. In addition, the sample was reused for a study of T cells in Graves' hyperthyroidism and ophthalmopathy.

The sequences come from peripheral blood mononuclear cells (PBMCs), collected at new diagnosis, from a patient treated with antithyroid drugs. The receptors were sampled from a man between 18 and 35 years old with Graves disease.

For this clonotype: Possible read error: a much larger clone is one base away. V usage is TRBV30 and J usage is TRBJ1-1; D is unresolved. The V end lost 3 bases, the J end lost 5 bases, and 7 bases lay between the germline ends. The CDR3 is 11 residues long. Germline V CDR1 and CDR2: GTSNPN, SVGIG (reference sequence). The CDR3 loop reads CAWRQWTEAFF. DNA for the CDR3: TGTGCCTGGAGACAGTGGACTGAAGCTTTCTTT.

The V and J genes are TRBV19 and TRBJ2-7; D might be TRBD2 (6 bases). V shed 3 bases and J shed 5 bases, with 14 bases lying between them. Germline assignment: CDR1 LNHDA and CDR2 SQIVND (reference sequence). The CDR3 has 14 residues. The CDR3 DNA is TGTGCCAGTAGTATCCCCGGGAGTGTTAACGAGCAGTACTTC. Its protein product is CASSIPGSVNEQYF.

This clonotype was counted a few times. The rearrangement joins TRBV7-3 to TRBJ2-3; TRBD2 matches 12 bases. Germline trimming cut 5 bases from V and 5 bases from J; bases unmatched to any gene: 8. Germline V CDR1 and CDR2: SGHTA, FQGTGA. This CDR3 comprises 16 residues. This CDR3 is CASSERLAGAIDTQYF. The CDR3 bases are TGTGCCAGCAGCGAGAGACTAGCGGGAGCGATAGATACGCAGTATTTT.

This clonotype was counted at least ten times. The chain couples TRBV20-1 to TRBJ2-7; maybe TRBD2 (6 bases). This CDR3 has 18 amino acids. The germline CDR1 and CDR2 sequences are DFQATT and SNEGSKA (reference sequence). Deletions cut 3 bases from V and 4 bases from J, with 28 bases between. CDR3 amino acids: CSASYTGLTVSRLYEQYF. Here the CDR3 DNA reads TGCAGTGCTAGTTATACAGGACTAACAGTGAGCAGGTTGTACGAGCAGTACTTC.

The chain has TRBV13 and TRBJ1-3; a possible D gene is TRBD1 (6 bases). V lost 5 bases to trimming and J lost 2 bases, with 13 bases between them. The germline CDR1 and CDR2 sequences are PRHDT and FYEKMQ (reference sequence). This CDR3 has 15 amino acids. The CDR3 sequence: CASSHSGGPGNTIYF. For the CDR3, the DNA is TGTGCCAGCAGCCACTCTGGGGGGCCTGGAAACACCATATATTTT. Supplemented by reference TRBV13 and TRBJ1-3, the full variable domain reads AAGVIQSPRHLIKEKRETATLKCYPIPRHDTVYWYQQGPGQDPQFLISFYEKMQSDKGSIPDRFSAQQFSDYHSELNMSSLELGDSALYFCASSHSGGPGNTIYFGEGSWLTVV.

This clonotype turned up a few times. The chain carries TRBV9 and TRBJ2-2, with 7 positions matching TRBD2. This CDR3 is 16 amino acids long. Trimming removed 0 bases from V and 1 base from J; junction bases left unmatched: 3. The germline V gene has CDR1 SGDLS and CDR2 YYNGEE. This CDR3 is CASSVDGGRNTGELFF. In nucleotides, the CDR3 is TGTGCCAGCAGCGTAGATGGCGGGAGGAACACCGGGGAGCTGTTTTTT.

This clonotype was seen at least ten times. This chain connects TRBV6-2 or TRBV6-3 to TRBJ2-7; 16 bases map to TRBD2. Germline CDR1 MNHEY, CDR2 SVGEGT. After removal of 4 bases from V and 3 bases from J, the junction contained 12 bases not matched to a gene. The CDR3 runs to 19 residues. The CDR3 spells CASSFQAGTSGRGIYEQYF. As DNA, the CDR3 is TGTGCCAGCAGTTTCCAAGCTGGGACTAGCGGGAGGGGTATCTACGAGCAGTACTTC.

CDR3 in DNA: TGTGCCAGTGAGGACCCGGCAGATACGCAGTATTTT. It codes for CASEDPADTQYF. V is TRBV28 and J is TRBJ2-3; D not certain. The V gene lost 9 bases and the J gene lost 4 bases, with 11 bases spanning the gap. The CDR3 loop spans 12 amino acids. Germline V CDR1 and CDR2: MDHEN, SYDVKM.

A few counts support this clonotype. V and J are TRBV10-3 and TRBJ2-5, with 9 bases that match TRBD2. After removal of 2 bases from V and 1 base from J, the junction contained 5 bases not matched to a gene. This CDR3 comprises 16 residues. Per the germline V gene, CDR1 is ENHRY and CDR2 is SYGVKD. The DNA for the CDR3 is TGTGCCATCAGTGAGCCTCTAGCGGGGCTCCAAGAGACCCAGTACTTC. Translation gives CAISEPLAGLQETQYF.

This chain joins TRBV4-1 and TRBJ2-7, with 7 bases lining up with TRBD2. CDR1 and CDR2 (germline): MGHRA, YSYEKL. CDR3 length equals 16 residues. J gave up 0 bases and V 0 bases, and 5 bases lay outside the gene matches. DNA for the CDR3: TGCGCCAGCAGCCAAGATTGGGGGGGGAGCTCCTACGAGCAGTACTTC. It codes for CASSQDWGGSSYEQYF.

In this sample, this clonotype turned up many times. The CDR3, as DNA: TGTGCCAGCAGTTTATCACAGGGACGTGCAGATACGCAGTATTTT. This codes for CASSLSQGRADTQYF. This chain uses TRBV12-3 or TRBV12-4 with TRBJ2-3; D might be TRBD1 (6 bases). V shed 2 bases and J shed 4 bases, with 13 bases lying between them. This CDR3 has 15 residues.

The chain uses TRBV28 and TRBJ2-7, with a tentative D call TRBD1 (5 bases). Germline V lookup: CDR1 MDHEN, CDR2 SYDVKM. The CDR3 is 14 residues long. The V and J ends lost 7 bases and 2 bases respectively, with 15 bases between them. The CDR3 nucleotides are TGTGCCAGCAAACCGACAGCCCCAACCTACGAGCAGTACTTC. Protein sequence: CASKPTAPTYEQYF.

This clonotype was detected only a few times. The rearrangement joins TRBV27 to TRBJ2-2; 9 nucleotides line up with TRBD1. The CDR3 is made up of 17 amino acids. The germline CDR1 and CDR2 sequences are MNHEY and SMNVEV (reference sequence). After removal of 0 bases from V and 6 bases from J, the junction contained 8 bases not matched to a gene. The chain's CDR3 is CASSLSGGTGSAGELFF. The CDR3 coding sequence is TGTGCCAGCAGTTTATCGGGCGGGACAGGGTCGGCCGGGGAGCTGTTTTTT.

V gene TRBV19 combines with J gene TRBJ2-5, with D uncertain. There are 12 residues in the CDR3. Trimming stripped 4 bases from V and 3 bases from J, with 6 bases between. Germline values: CDR1 LNHDA, CDR2 SQIVND (reference sequence). The CDR3 sequence: CASSTNKETQYF. CDR3 DNA: TGTGCCAGTAGTACAAACAAAGAGACCCAGTACTTC.

Concerning this clonotype: An end of the junction differs from the germline gene, which may be a read error. The CDR3 DNA is TGTGCCAGCAGTTACTCGAGAGTGGTCCGGCTAGGCGGGGACGAGCTGCTTTTT. This gives the protein CASSYSRVVRLGGDELLF. The rearrangement uses TRBV6-8 and TRBJ2-2; possibly TRBD2 for D (6 bases). Germline lookup yields CDR1 MNHGY and CDR2 SAAAGT. The CDR3 is made up of 18 amino acids.

The V gene is TRBV4-1, the J gene TRBJ1-1; the D is unclear. The CDR3 has 16 residues. Germline V gene data show CDR1 as MGHRA and CDR2 as YSYEKL. Between the trimmed V and J ends, which lost 3 bases and 0 bases, there was a span of 14 bases. This CDR3 reads CASSQATVAVNTEAFF. CDR3 coding DNA: TGCGCCAGCAGCCAGGCCACGGTCGCGGTGAACACTGAAGCTTTCTTT.

The gene calls are TRBV28 and TRBJ2-2; D gene ambiguous. Trimming took 3 bases from V and 0 from J, leaving 5 bases between them. The V gene's germline CDR1 is MDHEN and CDR2 SYDVKM. The CDR3 sequence is 14 residues long. CDR3 sequence: CASSFYANTGELFF. The CDR3 DNA is TGTGCCAGCAGTTTCTATGCGAACACCGGGGAGCTGTTTTTT.

The table lists this clonotype with many counts. This chain joins TRBV20-1 and TRBJ2-7, with D possibly being TRBD2 (6 bases). Germline CDR1 is DFQATT and CDR2 is SNEGSKA (reference sequence). This CDR3 has 14 residues. Trimming cost V 6 bases and J 4 bases, with 19 bases left between them. The CDR3 region has the DNA TGCAGTGCGGAAGCAGGGTCGGGGGAGTACGAGCAGTACTTC. Residues: CSAEAGSGEYEQYF.

Only a few counts were recorded for this clonotype. V gene TRBV9 combines with J gene TRBJ2-7; weak D call: TRBD1 (6 bases). The CDR3 sequence is 11 residues long. V lost 4 bases and J 5 bases, leaving 7 bases between the germline ends. Germline CDR1 SGDLS, CDR2 YYNGEE. The CDR3 loop reads CASSTGNEQYF. In nucleotides, the CDR3 is TGTGCCAGCAGCACAGGGAACGAGCAGTACTTC.

This clonotype was counted many times. The V call is TRBV28, the J call TRBJ2-6; D unresolved. Per germline, CDR1 MDHEN and CDR2 SYDVKM. Trimming shortened V by 6 bases and J by 4 bases, and 4 bases separated the two germline ends. The CDR3 has 12 amino acids. CDR3 nucleotide sequence: TGTGCCAGCAGGACAGGGGCCAACGTCCTGACTTTC. Amino acid sequence: CASRTGANVLTF. Full variable domain (rest looked up from reference TRBV28 and TRBJ2-6): DVKVTQSSRYLVKRTGEKVFLECVQDMDHENMFWYRQDPGLGLRLIYFSYDVKMKEKGDIPEGYSVSREKKERFSLILESASTNQTSMYLCASRTGANVLTFGAGSRLTVL.

This clonotype was counted only a few times. This chain uses TRBV5-1 with TRBJ2-7, with D possibly called TRBD1 or TRBD2 (5 bases each). V shed 9 bases and J shed 3 bases, with 16 bases lying between them. CDR3 size: 13 residues. Per the germline V gene, CDR1 is SGHRS and CDR2 is YFSETQ. CDR3 in DNA: TGCGCCACGAGGACCGGGACGGGCTACGAGCAGTACTTC. This encodes CATRTGTGYEQYF.

In DNA, the CDR3 is TGCAGTGCGCTAGATGGGCTAGCGGGCCCGCGATTTAGATACGAGCAGTACTTC. Translated: CSALDGLAGPRFRYEQYF. The gene calls are TRBV20-1 and TRBJ2-7, with TRBD2 matching over 8 bases. The V segment lost 6 bases and the J segment 4 bases; nucleotides outside the gene matches: 23. The CDR3 sequence is 18 residues long. CDR1 DFQATT and CDR2 SNEGSKA come from the germline V gene (reference sequence).

This clonotype was counted only a few times. V is TRBV13 and J is TRBJ1-1; 7 bases align to TRBD1. This CDR3 contains 16 residues. The V segment lost 5 bases and the J segment 10 bases; nucleotides outside the gene matches: 19. Germline values: CDR1 PRHDT, CDR2 FYEKMQ (reference sequence). The CDR3 region has the DNA TGTGCCAGCAGCCGTATCGGGACAGTGGCTAAGGAGTCAGCTTTCTTT. Translating it yields CASSRIGTVAKESAFF.

The chain employs TRBV14 and TRBJ2-5, with D possibly being TRBD2 (5 bases). The DNA end is a closer match to TRBJ2-1, so the J assignment may be wrong. The germline V gene has CDR1 SGHDN and CDR2 FVKESK. The CDR3 is made up of 14 amino acids. CDR3 in DNA: TGTGCCAGCAGCCAAGCCCTAGCAGGCTACGAGCAGTTCTTC. It specifies CASSQALAGYEQFF.

This clonotype was detected only a few times. This rearrangement joins TRBV5-5 to TRBJ2-1, with 7 nucleotides matching TRBD2. The CDR3 covers 15 residues. With 4 bases clipped from V and 0 bases from J, the junction kept 4 bases outside the gene matches. The germline V gene encodes CDR1 SGHKS and CDR2 YYEKEE (reference sequence). The CDR3 spells CASSGLVTSYNEQFF. The CDR3 DNA reads as TGTGCCAGCAGCGGACTAGTTACCTCCTACAATGAGCAGTTCTTC.

This clonotype was observed many times. This chain joins TRBV24-1 and TRBJ1-1, with D unresolved. Germline loops: CDR1 KGHDR, CDR2 SFDVKD. CDR3 length: 14 amino acids. V was shortened by 4 bases and J by 3 bases, with 11 bases between the two germline ends. CDR3 protein: CATSDPRSHTEAFF. The CDR3, as DNA: TGTGCCACCAGTGACCCCCGGTCCCACACTGAAGCTTTCTTT.

This clonotype was detected many times. V gene TRBV20-1 combines with J gene TRBJ2-1, with 9 nucleotides matching TRBD2. The CDR3 has 18 residues. Germline V gene sequence: CDR1 DFQATT, CDR2 SNEGSKA (reference sequence). V dropped 3 bases and J dropped 0; count of bases not matched to a gene: 12. The CDR3 DNA reads TGCAGTGCTAGTGATATGCTAGCGGGATGGAGCTCCTACAATGAGCAGTTCTTC. The encoded protein is CSASDMLAGWSSYNEQFF.